The 14 T cell receptor beta chains listed next were all sequenced from one sample in a study of blood T cell repertoires in COVID-19. Generated by immunoSEQ multiplex PCR, the TCRdb table keeps only in-frame clones and is missing some. The table lists about 190,000 clones, approximately 88% of them singletons. Source material: PBMCs or T cells enriched from blood (not recorded which). The receptors come from a woman aged 25 to 39 who had recovered from COVID-19.

The rearrangement joins TRBV4-1 to TRBJ2-5; D call uncertain. The CDR3 covers 14 residues. V lost 0 bases and J lost 5, with 10 bases in between. Germline CDR1 and CDR2: MGHRA and YSYEKL. Here the CDR3 reads CASSQDGPRETQYF. The CDR3 nucleotides are TGCGCCAGCAGCCAAGATGGTCCGAGGGAGACCCAGTACTTC.

Worth noting for this clone: One end of the junction is discordant with germline, which a read error may explain. V is TRBV6-1 and J is TRBJ2-7; D is perhaps TRBD2 (5 bases). Germline V gene data show CDR1 as MNHNS and CDR2 as SASEGT. This CDR3 has 11 residues. The CDR3: CASSERNEGRF. DNA of the CDR3: TGTGCCAGCAGTGAAAGGAACGAGGGTCGCTTC.

This chain links TRBV18 with TRBJ1-5, with D unclear. The CDR3 loop spans 16 amino acids. Trimming took off 3 bases at V and 0 bases at J, with 12 bases between the two ends. The germline CDR1 and CDR2 sequences are KGHSH and LQKENI. Here the CDR3 reads CASSPSLFDSNQPQHF. The DNA for the CDR3 is TGTGCCAGCTCACCTAGCCTGTTCGATAGCAATCAGCCCCAGCATTTT.

The chain has TRBV19 and TRBJ2-5; possibly TRBD2 for D (5 bases). Looked up from germline, CDR1 is LNHDA and CDR2 is SQIVND (reference sequence). This CDR3 spans 14 amino acids. V lost 5 bases and J 5 bases, leaving 15 bases between the germline ends. The CDR3 protein is CASSPRGSVETQYF. The CDR3 nucleotides read TGTGCCAGTAGTCCTCGGGGTAGCGTGGAGACCCAGTACTTC.

This clone has only a few counts. This sequence joins TRBV18 and TRBJ1-5, with 8 bases matching TRBD1. Germline V lookup: CDR1 KGHSH, CDR2 LQKENI. Trimming removed 6 bases from V and 0 bases from J; junction bases left unmatched: 7. The CDR3 runs to 16 residues. Here the CDR3 reads CASSYYRGDSNQPQHF. DNA of the CDR3: TGTGCCAGCTCGTACTACAGGGGGGATAGCAATCAGCCCCAGCATTTT. The full variable domain, its missing parts supplied by reference TRBV18 and TRBJ1-5, is NAGVMQNPRHLVRRRGQEARLRCSPMKGHSHVYWYRQLPEEGLKFMVYLQKENIIDESGMPKERFSAEFPKEGPSILRIQQVVRGDSAAYFCASSYYRGDSNQPQHFGDGTRLSIL.

This chain links TRBV11-3 with TRBJ2-1; possible D gene TRBD1, 6 bases. With 0 bases removed from V and 7 bases from J, the gap between germline ends came to 13 bases. Per germline, CDR1 SGHNT and CDR2 YENEEA. The CDR3 loop spans 15 amino acids. CDR3 bases: TGTGCCAGCAGCTTAGAAGGGGGAGTCAAGAATGAGCAGTTCTTC. This gives the protein CASSLEGGVKNEQFF.

The rearrangement joins TRBV5-1 to TRBJ2-7, with 10 nucleotides matching TRBD1. CDR3 length: 16 amino acids. J gave up 2 bases and V 7 bases, and 12 bases lay outside the gene matches. The germline V gene has CDR1 SGHRS and CDR2 YFSETQ. The CDR3 DNA sequence: TGCGCCAGCTCCCCCGGGGGGACAGGGGTTGCCTACGAGCAGTACTTC. Translation: CASSPGGTGVAYEQYF.

CDR3 residues: CASSAGFSGNTIYF. CDR3 nucleotides: TGTGCCAGCAGCGCAGGGTTCTCTGGAAACACCATATATTTT. The chain couples TRBV6-5 to TRBJ1-3; D might be TRBD1 (5 bases). CDR3 length: 14 amino acids. V lost 6 bases, J lost 0 bases, and 9 bases lay in between. Germline values: CDR1 MNHEY, CDR2 SVGAGI.

CDR3 protein: CASSPTPDRVFHGYTF. CDR3 coding DNA: TGTGCCAGTAGTCCCACCCCGGACAGGGTGTTTCATGGCTACACCTTC. The chain links TRBV19 to TRBJ1-2, with 8 positions matching TRBD1. Looked up from germline, CDR1 is LNHDA and CDR2 is SQIVND (reference sequence). CDR3 length equals 16 residues. With 5 bases clipped from V and 6 bases from J, the junction kept 14 bases outside the gene matches.

This rearrangement joins TRBV6-5 to TRBJ2-7; the match to TRBD2 covers 7 bases. Looked up from germline, CDR1 is MNHEY and CDR2 is SVGAGI. Trimming removed 5 bases from V and 0 bases from J; junction bases left unmatched: 7. The CDR3 sequence is 15 residues long. The CDR3 sequence is CASSPGAGNSYEQYF. As DNA, the CDR3 is TGTGCCAGCAGTCCCGGAGCGGGGAACTCCTACGAGCAGTACTTC.

The V gene is TRBV19, the J gene TRBJ2-7, with 10 bases identical to TRBD1. Per germline, CDR1 LNHDA and CDR2 SQIVND (reference sequence). Germline trimming cut 5 bases from V and 3 bases from J; bases unmatched to any gene: 7. The CDR3 totals 15 residues. For the CDR3, the DNA is TGTGCCAGTAGTCTAGGGACAGGGGAGGTCTACGAGCAGTACGTC. Translating gives CASSLGTGEVYEQYV.

J is TRBJ1-4 and V is TRBV3-1 (or the pseudogene TRBV3-2); no definite D call. The CDR3 loop spans 15 amino acids. Trimming removed 1 base from V and 12 bases from J, with 18 bases in between. CDR1 LGHDT and CDR2 YNNKEL come from the germline V gene (reference sequence). CDR3 amino acids: CASSQVPGGSGQLFF. CDR3 DNA: TGTGCCAGCAGCCAAGTCCCAGGAGGTTCGGGTCAACTGTTTTTT.

The genes are TRBV5-5 and TRBJ1-6, with D possibly TRBD1 on 5 matching bases. The CDR3 is made up of 16 amino acids. Trimming cost V 4 bases and J 0 bases, with 11 bases left between them. Germline values: CDR1 SGHKS, CDR2 YYEKEE (reference sequence). This CDR3 is CASSTTDSSYNSPLHF. In DNA form, the CDR3 reads TGTGCCAGCAGCACGACAGACAGCTCCTATAATTCACCCCTCCACTTT.

This clone has more than one count but fewer than ten. The rearrangement uses TRBV7-9 and TRBJ1-5; possibly TRBD1 for D (6 bases). Germline CDR1 is SEHNR and CDR2 is FQNEAQ (reference sequence). The CDR3 covers 16 residues. With 1 base removed from V and 6 bases from J, the gap between germline ends came to 16 bases. DNA of the CDR3: TGTGCCAGCAGCTTAGAAGGTCCACAGGGTGGTCAGCCCCAGCATTTT. Protein product: CASSLEGPQGGQPQHF.